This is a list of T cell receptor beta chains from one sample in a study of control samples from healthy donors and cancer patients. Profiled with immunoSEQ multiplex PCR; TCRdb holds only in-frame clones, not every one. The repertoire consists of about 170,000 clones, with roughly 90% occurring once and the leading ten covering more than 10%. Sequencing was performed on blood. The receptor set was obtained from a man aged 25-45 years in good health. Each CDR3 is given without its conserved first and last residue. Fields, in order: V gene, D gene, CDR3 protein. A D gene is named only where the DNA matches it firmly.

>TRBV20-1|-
SASEGPGNTIY
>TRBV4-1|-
ASSQEGRGQKNIQY
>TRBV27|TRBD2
ASSPRAGGLSWTDTQY
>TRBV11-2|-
ASSLGKGAPTY
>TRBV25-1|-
ASSESGRANEKLF
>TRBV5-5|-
ASSPDLPNEQF
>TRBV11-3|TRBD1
ASSLPGQGVTGELF
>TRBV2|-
ASSEQEKLF
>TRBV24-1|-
ATSDLARNYGCT
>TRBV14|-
ASRPQGTYNSPLH
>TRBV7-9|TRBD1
ASSYRSGQGHEQF
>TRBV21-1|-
ASSAPPGSGTDTQY
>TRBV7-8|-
ASSRGAEGYGYT
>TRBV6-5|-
ASIWGIDYEQY
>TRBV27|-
ASSLRQVDGYT
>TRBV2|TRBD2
ASSEAGSSGHTGELF
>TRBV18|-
ASSLPGGPRRDTIY
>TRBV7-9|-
ASSPDGNTEAF
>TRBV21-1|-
ASSKGPGQGIQPQH
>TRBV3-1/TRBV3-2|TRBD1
ASSMGQGHEQY
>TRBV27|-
ASRGGNQPQH
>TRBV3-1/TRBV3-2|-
ASSLDGSYSYEQY
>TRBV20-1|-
SARIPDEQF
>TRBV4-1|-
ASSLVRVLPAGGYT
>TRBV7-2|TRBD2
ASSELAGGRGYEQY
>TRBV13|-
ASLRVSGNTIY
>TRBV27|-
ASRSGRGYT
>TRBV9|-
ASSPRLFSGDEQY
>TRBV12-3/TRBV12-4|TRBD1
ASSSGQQNTIY
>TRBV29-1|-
SVETGRSTEAF
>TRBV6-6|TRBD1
ASTRGGPYTGELF
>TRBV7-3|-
ASSSRGTDTQY
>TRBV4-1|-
ASSRDTNKMNTEAF
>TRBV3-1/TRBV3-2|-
ASSQTGAGAFNEQF
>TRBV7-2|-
ASSLSWGGTDTQY
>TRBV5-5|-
ASSLRVGNQPQH
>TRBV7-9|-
ASSLAGGTKETQY
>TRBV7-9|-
ASSSNGALYGYT
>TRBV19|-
ASSTDNRESTEAF
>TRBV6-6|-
ASSYSIWEQY
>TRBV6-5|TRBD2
ASSYWGSGGVYEQY
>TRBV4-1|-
ASAMSSYNSPLH
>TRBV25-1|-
ASSESTGWLSYEQY
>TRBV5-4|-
ASSPRTVLNTEAF
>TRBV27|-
ASRPLDPWTDTQY
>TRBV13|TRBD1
ASSLRQGDTDTQY
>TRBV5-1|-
ASSDVLMGANSYGYT